These 22 T cell receptor beta chains originate from one sample sequenced in a study of CD8 T cells in ankylosing spondylitis. TCRdb re-derived calls from the 5' RACE reads in MiXCR, one entry per CDR3 protein. The repertoire includes about 240,000 distinct CDR3 sequences, about 10% of them detected once, and 5.5% to 8% sits in the top ten. The specimen sequenced was blood, either unsorted or a sorted T cell fraction (not recorded which). The receptors come from a male donor with ankylosing spondylitis or in good health (not recorded which).

Worth noting for this clonotype: This could be a read error, since a much larger clone is one nucleotide away. This chain joins TRBV27 and TRBJ2-3; D may match TRBD1 or TRBD2 (6 bases each). The length of the CDR3 is 15 residues. The V gene's germline CDR1 is MNHEY and CDR2 SMNVEV (reference sequence). As DNA, the CDR3 is TGTGACAGCAGTTTTGAGGGGGGCGGGCCCTATACGCAGTATTTT. It codes for CDSSFEGGGPYTQYF.

This clonotype was observed at least ten times. The gene calls are TRBV12-3 or TRBV12-4 and TRBJ2-2; 8 nucleotides match TRBD1. There are 14 residues in the CDR3. After removal of 4 bases from V and 6 bases from J, the junction contained 4 bases not matched to a gene. In DNA form, the CDR3 reads TGTGCCAGCAGTTCGCGACAGGGGTCCGGGGAGCTGTTTTTT. This codes for CASSSRQGSGELFF.

This clonotype came up many times. This chain joins TRBV5-1 and TRBJ2-3; 7 bases map to TRBD2. The CDR3 spans 12 residues. V lost 4 bases, J lost 7 bases, and 3 bases stayed unmatched. CDR1 SGHRS and CDR2 YFSETQ come from the germline V gene. CDR3 sequence: CASSPGGHTQYF. For the CDR3, the DNA is TGCGCCAGCAGCCCGGGGGGTCATACGCAGTATTTT. The whole variable domain, remainder taken from reference TRBV5-1 and TRBJ2-3, is KAGVTQTPRYLIKTRGQQVTLSCSPISGHRSVSWYQQTPGQGLQFLFEYFSETQRNKGNFPGRFSGRQFSNSRSEMNVSTLELGDSALYLCASSPGGHTQYFGPGTRLTVL.

This clonotype was detected ten times or more. The chain uses TRBV6-6 and TRBJ2-3; D remains ambiguous. Trimming left V 9 bases short and J 2 bases short, with 9 bases between. The CDR3 is made up of 12 amino acids. Germline V CDR1 and CDR2: MNHNY, SVGAGI (reference sequence). CDR3 region: CASRQDTDTQYF. CDR3 coding DNA: TGTGCCAGTCGACAAGACACAGATACGCAGTATTTT.

The chain carries TRBV20-1 and TRBJ2-7; D not certain. This CDR3 region has 13 residues. The germline CDR1 and CDR2 sequences are DFQATT and SNEGSKA (reference sequence). The V gene lost 3 bases and the J gene lost 2 bases, with 11 bases spanning the gap. CDR3 protein: CSASWQKAYEQYF. The CDR3 bases are TGCAGTGCTAGCTGGCAGAAAGCCTACGAGCAGTACTTC.

This clonotype was seen ten or more times. V and J are TRBV5-1 and TRBJ2-2; 14 nucleotides match TRBD2. This CDR3 is 18 amino acids long. CDR1 SGHRS and CDR2 YFSETQ come from the germline V gene. V gave up 0 bases and J gave up 2 bases; unmatched junction bases: 3. The CDR3 sequence is CASSLGLAGGPNTGELFF. Written as DNA, the CDR3 is TGCGCCAGCAGCTTGGGACTAGCGGGAGGGCCTAACACCGGGGAGCTGTTTTTT.

This clonotype appeared many times. V and J are TRBV24-1 and TRBJ2-1; 9 nucleotides match TRBD1. CDR3 length: 15 residues. Germline assignment: CDR1 KGHDR and CDR2 SFDVKD. J gave up 7 bases and V 3 bases, and 6 bases lay outside the gene matches. DNA for the CDR3: TGTGCCACCAGTGATCCGGGACAGGGATCAAATGAGCAGTTCTTC. Translating gives CATSDPGQGSNEQFF.

This clonotype occurred a few times. CDR3 nucleotide sequence: TGCAGCTATTGGGGGGGTAGCGGGAGTTCGATGGAGCTGTTTTTT. Protein: CSYWGGSGSSMELFF. The gene calls are TRBV29-1 and TRBJ2-2, with 9 bases lining up with TRBD2. CDR3 length: 15 amino acids. J gave up 10 bases and V 8 bases, and 17 bases lay outside the gene matches. Germline V gene sequence: CDR1 SQVTM, CDR2 ANQGSEA.

At least ten counts were recorded for this clonotype. The chain is built from TRBV29-1 and TRBJ1-1, with 10 bases aligning to TRBD1. CDR3 length equals 15 residues. Germline loops: CDR1 SQVTM, CDR2 ANQGSEA. The J segment lost 7 bases and the V segment lost 4 bases, leaving 12 bases of the junction unmatched. This CDR3 reads CSVGHRDRGQGEAFF. DNA of the CDR3: TGCAGCGTTGGTCACCGGGACAGGGGACAAGGTGAAGCTTTCTTT.

This clonotype has a count of ten or more. The J gene is TRBJ1-1, the V gene TRBV12-3 or TRBV12-4, with D unclear. V shed 5 bases and J shed 2 bases, with 3 bases lying between them. The CDR3 has 11 residues. CDR3 nucleotide sequence: TGTGCCAGCAGTCCTAACACTGAAGCTTTCTTT. As protein: CASSPNTEAFF.

This chain links TRBV4-2 with TRBJ2-2; no clear D gene. Germline V gene sequence: CDR1 LGHNA, CDR2 YNFKEQ. Trimming stripped 0 bases from V and 6 bases from J, with 11 bases between. The CDR3 contains 15 residues. The DNA for the CDR3 is TGTGCCAGCAGCCAAGAAGATTCGCGATCCGGGGAGCTGTTTTTT. Translation gives CASSQEDSRSGELFF.

This clonotype was seen many times. This rearrangement joins TRBV15 to TRBJ2-7; 9 nucleotides match TRBD1. V lost 5 bases and J lost 1; bases outside the gene matches: 3. The CDR3 covers 14 residues. Germline CDR1 LNHNV, CDR2 YYDKDF (reference sequence). CDR3 DNA sequence: TGTGCCACCAGCCCCGACAGGGGGTCCTACGAGCAGTACTTC. Amino acid sequence: CATSPDRGSYEQYF.

This clonotype has just a few counts. The chain is built from TRBV7-9 and TRBJ1-3; no definite D call. The CDR3 runs 14 residues. Germline V gene data show CDR1 as SEHNR and CDR2 as FQNEAQ (reference sequence). Trimming cost V 5 bases and J 0 bases, with 8 bases left between them. CDR3 sequence: CASSLQSSGNTIYF. CDR3 nucleotides: TGTGCCAGCAGCCTCCAGAGCTCTGGAAACACCATATATTTT. Drawing the rest from reference TRBV7-9 and TRBJ1-3, the complete variable domain is DTGVSQNPRHKITKRGQNVTFRCDPISEHNRLYWYRQTLGQGPEFLTYFQNEAQLEKSRLLSDRFSAERPKGSFSTLEIQRTEQGDSAMYLCASSLQSSGNTIYFGEGSWLTVV.

This clonotype was counted ten times or more. The chain carries TRBV25-1 and TRBJ2-7; D is undetermined. The V and J ends lost 1 base and 3 bases respectively, with 7 bases between them. CDR1 and CDR2 (germline): MGHDK, SYGVNS. The CDR3 is made up of 13 amino acids. In nucleotides, the CDR3 is TGTGCCAGCAGTGAATTGGAAAGCTACGAGCAGTACTTC. This gives the protein CASSELESYEQYF.

J is TRBJ2-1 and V is TRBV6-2 or TRBV6-3; D remains unclear. The CDR3 is made up of 13 amino acids. Germline-derived CDR1 and CDR2 are MNHEY and SVGEGT. Trimming removed 4 bases from V and 9 bases from J, with 13 bases in between. CDR3 in amino acids: CASSFNLVGEQFF. CDR3 nucleotides: TGTGCCAGCAGTTTCAACCTAGTGGGTGAGCAGTTCTTC.

This clonotype was seen repeatedly, ten times or more. V and J are TRBV7-8 and TRBJ2-7; D gene unclear. The CDR3 consists of 14 residues. The germline V and J ends were trimmed by 5 bases and 4 bases, with 15 bases remaining between them. The germline CDR1 and CDR2 sequences are SGHVS and FQNEAQ. The CDR3 bases are TGTGCCAGCAGCAAAACAACTTTGGGTTACGAGCAGTACTTC. Its translation: CASSKTTLGYEQYF.

This clonotype was observed many times. V is TRBV12-5 and J is TRBJ1-5; D remains ambiguous. Germline V CDR1 and CDR2: LGHNT, FRNRAP. This CDR3 has 12 amino acids. V lost 6 bases to trimming and J lost 1 base, with 4 bases between them. CDR3 sequence reads: CASGESNQPQHF. In nucleotides, the CDR3 is TGTGCTAGTGGCGAGAGCAATCAGCCCCAGCATTTT.

This chain connects TRBV2 to TRBJ2-1, with D possibly TRBD2 on 6 matching bases. V was shortened by 7 bases and J by 0 bases, with 16 bases between the two germline ends. The CDR3 spans 16 residues. Germline loops: CDR1 SNHLY, CDR2 FYNNEI. CDR3: CASITAGTTSYNEQFF. As DNA, the CDR3 is TGTGCCAGCATTACGGCGGGAACGACCTCCTACAATGAGCAGTTCTTC.

This clonotype was recorded at least ten times. This sequence joins TRBV6-1 and TRBJ1-5, with TRBD1 as a possible D gene (5 bases). CDR1 is MNHNS, CDR2 SASEGT, per germline. Trimming took off 6 bases at V and 2 bases at J, with 11 bases between the two ends. This CDR3 contains 14 residues. The CDR3 sequence: CASRKGTGNQPQHF. The CDR3 coding sequence is TGTGCCAGCAGGAAAGGGACGGGCAATCAGCCCCAGCATTTT.

This clonotype was seen only a few times. V usage is TRBV2 and J usage is TRBJ1-2, with a weak D call TRBD1 (6 bases). CDR1 is SNHLY, CDR2 FYNNEI, per germline. The CDR3 loop spans 12 amino acids. V was clipped by 10 bases and J by 5 bases, with 14 bases between them. The CDR3 region is CATRDTYYGYTF. The CDR3 bases are TGTGCCACCCGGGACACGTATTATGGCTACACCTTC.

This clonotype appeared many times. The V gene is TRBV20-1, the J gene TRBJ2-2; TRBD1 aligns across 7 bases. The CDR3 is 13 residues long. V lost 4 bases and J lost 7; bases outside the gene matches: 6. Germline lookup yields CDR1 DFQATT and CDR2 SNEGSKA (reference sequence). The CDR3 DNA reads TGCAGTGCTACCAGGGGGTCGGACGGGGAGCTGTTTTTT. Amino acids: CSATRGSDGELFF.

This clonotype was seen repeatedly, ten times or more. The rearrangement joins TRBV5-1 to TRBJ1-6; 7 positions match TRBD1. V gave up 4 bases and J gave up 5 bases; unmatched junction bases: 3. The germline V gene encodes CDR1 SGHRS and CDR2 YFSETQ. This CDR3 has 14 amino acids. The DNA of the CDR3 is TGCGCCAGCAGCCTGGGACAGAATAATTCACCCCTCCACTTT. Its protein is CASSLGQNNSPLHF.